The source of this T cell receptor (beta chain) is a study of CD4+ T cells in melanoma. Study-level findings and limits: A reported correlation linked neoantigen-specific CD4+ T cells to CD8+, macrophage and B cell function. Diverse differentiation states were reported for melanoma neoantigen-specific CD4+ T cells.

Comment on this clone: The antigen is not known.

Only in-frame clones appear in the TCRdb table, and some are missing; sequencing was by immunoSEQ multiplex PCR. The sample lists some 6,800 clones, 45% to 55% occurring once. J was trimmed by 5 bases and V by 8 bases; bases with no gene match: 8. Germline V gene lookup returns CDR1 KGHSH and CDR2 LQKENI. This CDR3 is 13 amino acids long. The receptor's source is a human donor with melanoma. The V gene is TRBV18, the J gene TRBJ2-5, with 7 bases aligning to TRBD1. The specimen sequenced was cells from a culture (not recorded whether cultured in vitro). CDR3 bases: TGTGCCAGCAACAGGGGTGTCGGCGAGACCCAGTACTTC. Translating gives CASNRGVGETQYF.